These T cell receptor beta chains were read from a single sample in a study of blood T cell repertoires in COVID-19. Libraries were prepared by immunoSEQ multiplex PCR; TCRdb keeps only in-frame clonotypes and omits some of them. Among more than 95,000 clones listed, around 85% were seen once. Source material: peripheral blood. The source is a woman at least 80 years old with COVID-19, enrolled during active disease. CDR3s include the opening cysteine and the closing phenylalanine or tryptophan. A D gene is named only where the DNA matches it firmly.

len: 20; j_gene: TRBJ2-1; v_gene: TRBV3-1/TRBV3-2; d_gene: TRBD2; CDR3aa: CASSHFVTHELSGRAYEQFF
len: 15; j_gene: TRBJ2-5; v_gene: TRBV4-3; d_gene: TRBD2; CDR3aa: CASSQDASGTGTQYF
len: 15; j_gene: TRBJ1-1; v_gene: TRBV19; d_gene: NA; CDR3aa: CASSIYGTQNTEAFF
len: 14; j_gene: TRBJ1-5; v_gene: TRBV5-1; d_gene: TRBD1; CDR3aa: CASSTQGGGQPQHF
len: 14; j_gene: TRBJ2-1; v_gene: TRBV2; d_gene: TRBD2; CDR3aa: CASIVSGRANEQFF
len: 13; j_gene: TRBJ2-2; v_gene: TRBV28; d_gene: NA; CDR3aa: CASHNTGTGELFF
len: 13; j_gene: TRBJ2-3; v_gene: TRBV5-1; d_gene: NA; CDR3aa: CASSVAGTDTQYF
len: 15; j_gene: TRBJ2-7; v_gene: TRBV5-1; d_gene: TRBD2; CDR3aa: CASSLEGLAVYEQYF
len: 16; j_gene: TRBJ2-3; v_gene: TRBV2; d_gene: TRBD2; CDR3aa: CASSWTSGGGTDTQYF
len: 12; j_gene: TRBJ1-2; v_gene: TRBV6-5; d_gene: TRBD1; CDR3aa: CASTGQPYGYTF
len: 16; j_gene: TRBJ2-5; v_gene: TRBV23-1; d_gene: TRBD2; CDR3aa: CASTRVASGGKETQYF
len: 13; j_gene: TRBJ1-2; v_gene: TRBV4-3; d_gene: NA; CDR3aa: CASSTSRNYGYTF
len: 13; j_gene: TRBJ1-1; v_gene: TRBV7-2; d_gene: NA; CDR3aa: CASSFRQNTEAFF
len: 14; j_gene: TRBJ2-2; v_gene: TRBV7-3; d_gene: NA; CDR3aa: CASSSPGGTGELFF
len: 13; j_gene: TRBJ2-3; v_gene: TRBV4-1; d_gene: NA; CDR3aa: CASSQPSTDTQYF
len: 14; j_gene: TRBJ2-7; v_gene: TRBV4-3; d_gene: NA; CDR3aa: CASSQERHLYEQYF
len: 15; j_gene: TRBJ1-3; v_gene: TRBV18; d_gene: NA; CDR3aa: CASSTTLSSGNTIYF
len: 14; j_gene: TRBJ1-1; v_gene: TRBV19; d_gene: NA; CDR3aa: CASSILSGNTEAFF
len: 15; j_gene: TRBJ2-2; v_gene: TRBV7-9; d_gene: TRBD2; CDR3aa: CASSYSGGLAGELFF
len: 14; j_gene: TRBJ1-4; v_gene: TRBV5-1; d_gene: TRBD1; CDR3aa: CASSTGQGGEKLFF
len: 14; j_gene: TRBJ1-6; v_gene: TRBV2; d_gene: NA; CDR3aa: CASIRTATNSPLHF
len: 14; j_gene: TRBJ1-2; v_gene: TRBV5-1; d_gene: NA; CDR3aa: CASSLGQGGYGYTF
len: 14; j_gene: TRBJ2-5; v_gene: TRBV11-2; d_gene: NA; CDR3aa: CASSSLSGMETQYF
len: 16; j_gene: TRBJ2-5; v_gene: TRBV9; d_gene: TRBD1; CDR3aa: CASSAAGTGWQETQYF
len: 11; j_gene: TRBJ2-5; v_gene: TRBV5-1; d_gene: NA; CDR3aa: CASTFEGTQYF
len: 13; j_gene: TRBJ1-6; v_gene: TRBV27; d_gene: NA; CDR3aa: CASRPGQFSPLHF
len: 19; j_gene: TRBJ1-2; v_gene: TRBV9; d_gene: TRBD1; CDR3aa: CASSLPRDRENSLDYGYTF
len: 14; j_gene: TRBJ1-5; v_gene: TRBV7-2; d_gene: NA; CDR3aa: CASSLVRGHGPQHF
len: 14; j_gene: TRBJ2-7; v_gene: TRBV4-3; d_gene: NA; CDR3aa: CASSRTTGDYEQYF
len: 14; j_gene: TRBJ2-7; v_gene: TRBV14; d_gene: TRBD2; CDR3aa: CASSHLAGVYEQYF
len: 12; j_gene: TRBJ1-1; v_gene: TRBV29-1; d_gene: NA; CDR3aa: CSVRGVETEAFF
len: 14; j_gene: TRBJ2-6; v_gene: TRBV14; d_gene: NA; CDR3aa: CASSQGPGANVLTF
len: 14; j_gene: TRBJ1-1; v_gene: TRBV5-1; d_gene: NA; CDR3aa: CASSFPGATTEAFF
len: 17; j_gene: TRBJ2-1; v_gene: TRBV4-1; d_gene: TRBD1; CDR3aa: CASSQDLNRGSYNEQFF
len: 14; j_gene: TRBJ1-6; v_gene: TRBV28; d_gene: NA; CDR3aa: CASSRRIDNSPLHF
len: 15; j_gene: TRBJ2-7; v_gene: TRBV3-1/TRBV3-2; d_gene: TRBD1; CDR3aa: CASSQGDSPSYEQYF
len: 15; j_gene: TRBJ1-1; v_gene: TRBV27; d_gene: TRBD1; CDR3aa: CASSWTGRGNTEAFF
len: 13; j_gene: TRBJ1-6; v_gene: TRBV28; d_gene: NA; CDR3aa: CASSLDYYSPLHF
len: 12; j_gene: TRBJ2-1; v_gene: TRBV6-1; d_gene: TRBD1; CDR3aa: CASSERTGPKFF
len: 16; j_gene: TRBJ2-1; v_gene: TRBV6-5; d_gene: TRBD2; CDR3aa: CASSYSTSGAYNEQFF
len: 15; j_gene: TRBJ1-1; v_gene: TRBV5-1; d_gene: TRBD1; CDR3aa: CASSPSLQGQGRAFF
len: 14; j_gene: TRBJ2-7; v_gene: TRBV3-1/TRBV3-2; d_gene: NA; CDR3aa: CASSQAQGNSEQYF
len: 13; j_gene: TRBJ1-4; v_gene: TRBV2; d_gene: NA; CDR3aa: CASSDRLGEKLFF
len: 16; j_gene: TRBJ1-3; v_gene: TRBV4-2; d_gene: TRBD1; CDR3aa: CASSQDGTGNGNTIYF
len: 15; j_gene: TRBJ1-3; v_gene: TRBV18; d_gene: TRBD1; CDR3aa: CASSSDRASGNTIYF
len: 14; j_gene: TRBJ1-1; v_gene: TRBV7-2; d_gene: NA; CDR3aa: CASSLAGDATEAFF
len: 15; j_gene: TRBJ2-5; v_gene: TRBV7-2; d_gene: TRBD2; CDR3aa: CASTTKAGVQETQYF
len: 13; j_gene: TRBJ1-2; v_gene: TRBV6-4; d_gene: TRBD1; CDR3aa: CASRHTTGFGYTF
len: 14; j_gene: TRBJ1-1; v_gene: TRBV5-4; d_gene: TRBD1; CDR3aa: CASSPGQANTEAFF
len: 16; j_gene: TRBJ2-2; v_gene: TRBV7-2; d_gene: TRBD1; CDR3aa: CASSLRQGVRTGELFF
len: 11; j_gene: TRBJ2-1; v_gene: TRBV12-3/TRBV12-4; d_gene: NA; CDR3aa: CASTLNNEQFF
len: 16; j_gene: TRBJ1-1; v_gene: TRBV7-8; d_gene: NA; CDR3aa: CASSPSRVYMNTEAFF
len: 16; j_gene: TRBJ2-2; v_gene: TRBV6-1; d_gene: TRBD2; CDR3aa: CASSEVVAGGNGELFF
len: 15; j_gene: TRBJ1-1; v_gene: TRBV5-4; d_gene: NA; CDR3aa: CASSLAKGKNTEAFF
len: 12; j_gene: TRBJ1-1; v_gene: TRBV29-1; d_gene: NA; CDR3aa: CSARNSRTEAFF